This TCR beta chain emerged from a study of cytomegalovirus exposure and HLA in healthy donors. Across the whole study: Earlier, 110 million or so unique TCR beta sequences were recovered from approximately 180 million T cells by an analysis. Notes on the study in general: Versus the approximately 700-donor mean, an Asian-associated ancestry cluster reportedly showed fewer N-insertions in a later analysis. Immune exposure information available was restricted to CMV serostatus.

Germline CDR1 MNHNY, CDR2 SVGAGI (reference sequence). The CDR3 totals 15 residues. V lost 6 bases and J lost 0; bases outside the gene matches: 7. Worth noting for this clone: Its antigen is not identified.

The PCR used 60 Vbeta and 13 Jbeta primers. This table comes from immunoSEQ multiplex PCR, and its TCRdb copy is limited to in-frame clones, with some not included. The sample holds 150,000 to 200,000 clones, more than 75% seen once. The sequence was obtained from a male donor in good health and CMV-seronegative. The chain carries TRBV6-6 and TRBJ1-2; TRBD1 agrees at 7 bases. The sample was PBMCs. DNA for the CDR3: TGTGCCAGCAGCTTGGGGACAGTTCCTAACTATGGCTACACCTTC. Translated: CASSLGTVPNYGYTF.